This T cell receptor (beta chain) was identified during a study of metastatic and nonmetastatic thyroid tumors. Study details: Blood and tumor or nodule tissue repertoires from malignant and benign thyroid patients were compared. Study conclusions and caveats: It was reported that TCR beta diversity was significantly higher in malignant thyroid tumors than benign nodules, in blood and tumor.

As for this clone: Its antigen remains unidentified.

Patients had received no treatment of any kind before thyroid surgery. TCRdb re-clonotyped the PCR reads through MiXCR. The data hold about 69,000 clones, with approximately 15% observed a single time. The CDR3 loop spans 14 amino acids. V was clipped by 1 base and J by 4 bases, with 11 bases between them. From germline, CDR1 is LGHDT and CDR2 YNNKEL (reference sequence). This clonotype was sampled from a male donor with papillary thyroid cancer or a benign thyroid nodule (not recorded which). Some clones in this sample may be carry-over from other donors' samples. The chain employs TRBV3-1 and TRBJ2-7; D is undetermined. Sequencing used blood. The CDR3 coding sequence is TGTGCCAGCAGCCAAGGAGGACGGATATACGAGCAGTACTTC. This gives the protein CASSQGGRIYEQYF.